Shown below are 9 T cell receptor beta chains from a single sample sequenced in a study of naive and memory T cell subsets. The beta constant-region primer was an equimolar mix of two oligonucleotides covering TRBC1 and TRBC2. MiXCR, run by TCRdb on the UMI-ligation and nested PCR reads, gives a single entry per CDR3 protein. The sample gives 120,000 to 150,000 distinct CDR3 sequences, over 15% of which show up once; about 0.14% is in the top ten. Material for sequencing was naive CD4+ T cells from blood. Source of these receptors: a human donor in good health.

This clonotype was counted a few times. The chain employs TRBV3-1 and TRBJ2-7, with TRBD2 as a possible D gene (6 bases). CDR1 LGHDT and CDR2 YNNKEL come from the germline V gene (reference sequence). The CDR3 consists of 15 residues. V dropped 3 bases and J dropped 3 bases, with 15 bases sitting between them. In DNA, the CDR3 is TGTGCCAGCAGCCATCTCGGGGGAGCCCTCTACGAGCAGTACTTC. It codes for CASSHLGGALYEQYF.

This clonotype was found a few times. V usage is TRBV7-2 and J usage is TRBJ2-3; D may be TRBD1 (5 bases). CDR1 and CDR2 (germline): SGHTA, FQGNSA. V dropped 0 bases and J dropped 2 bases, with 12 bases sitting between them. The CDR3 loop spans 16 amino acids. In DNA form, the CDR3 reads TGTGCCAGCAGCTTAGCGCTGGCAGGGTCCACAGATACGCAGTATTTT. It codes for CASSLALAGSTDTQYF.

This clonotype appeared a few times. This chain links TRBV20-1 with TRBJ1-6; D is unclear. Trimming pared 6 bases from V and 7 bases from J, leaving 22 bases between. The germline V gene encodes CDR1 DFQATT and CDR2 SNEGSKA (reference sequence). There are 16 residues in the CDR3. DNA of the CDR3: TGCAGTGCCAAGGGATGGCTGCGGAACCAGAATTCACCCCTCCACTTT. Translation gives CSAKGWLRNQNSPLHF.

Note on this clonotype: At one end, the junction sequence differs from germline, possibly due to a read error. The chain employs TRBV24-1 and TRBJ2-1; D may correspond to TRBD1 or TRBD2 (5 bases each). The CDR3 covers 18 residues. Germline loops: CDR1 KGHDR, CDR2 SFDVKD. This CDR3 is CTTSDPAGRRSSYNEQFF. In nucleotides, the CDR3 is TGTACCACCAGTGATCCCGCAGGGCGGAGGAGCTCCTACAATGAGCAGTTCTTC.

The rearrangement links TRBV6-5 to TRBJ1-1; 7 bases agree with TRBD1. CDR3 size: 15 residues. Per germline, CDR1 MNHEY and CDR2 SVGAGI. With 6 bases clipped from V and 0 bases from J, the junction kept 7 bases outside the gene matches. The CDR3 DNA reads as TGTGCCAGCAGGCGGGACAGATCCATGAACACTGAAGCTTTCTTT. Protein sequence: CASRRDRSMNTEAFF.

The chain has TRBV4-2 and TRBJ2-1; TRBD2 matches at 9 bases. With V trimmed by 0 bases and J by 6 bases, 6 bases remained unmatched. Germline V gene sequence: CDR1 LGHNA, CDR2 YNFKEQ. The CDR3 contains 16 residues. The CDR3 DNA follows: TGTGCCAGCAGCCAAGATCAGCGCGGGAGGGGCAATGAGCAGTTCTTC. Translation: CASSQDQRGRGNEQFF.

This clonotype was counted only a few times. The CDR3 nucleotides read TGTGCTTATGGCGCCCGAAGGACTGAAGCTTTCTTT. This codes for CAYGARRTEAFF. The V gene is TRBV30, the J gene TRBJ1-1; D uncertain. The CDR3 covers 12 residues. CDR1 and CDR2 from the germline V gene are GTSNPN and SVGIG (reference sequence).

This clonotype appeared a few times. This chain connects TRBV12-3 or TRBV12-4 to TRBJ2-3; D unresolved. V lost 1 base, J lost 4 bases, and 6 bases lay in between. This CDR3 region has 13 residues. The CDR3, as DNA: TGTGCCAGCAGTTTAGGGGAAGCAGATACGCAGTATTTT. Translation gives CASSLGEADTQYF.

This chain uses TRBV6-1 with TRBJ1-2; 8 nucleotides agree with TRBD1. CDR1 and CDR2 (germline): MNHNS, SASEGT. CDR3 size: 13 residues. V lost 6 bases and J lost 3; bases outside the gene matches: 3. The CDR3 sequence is CASRTGQDYGYTF. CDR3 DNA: TGTGCCAGCAGGACGGGACAGGACTATGGCTACACCTTC.